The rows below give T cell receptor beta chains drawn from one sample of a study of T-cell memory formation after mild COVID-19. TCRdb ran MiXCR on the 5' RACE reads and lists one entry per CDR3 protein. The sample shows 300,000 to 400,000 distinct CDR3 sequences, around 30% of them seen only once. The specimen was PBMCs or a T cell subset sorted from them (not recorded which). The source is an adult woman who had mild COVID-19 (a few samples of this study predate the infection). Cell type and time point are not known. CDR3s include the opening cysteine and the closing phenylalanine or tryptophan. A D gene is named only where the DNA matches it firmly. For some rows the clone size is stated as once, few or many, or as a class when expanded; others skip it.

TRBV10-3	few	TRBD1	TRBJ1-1	CAIRPLQGMNTEAFF	TGTGCCATCAGGCCGTTACAGGGGATGAACACTGAAGCTTTCTTT
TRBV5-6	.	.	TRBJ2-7	CASSLVSPGKGKGQYF	TGTGCCAGCAGCTTGGTGTCGCCCGGGAAAGGGAAGGGGCAGTACTTC
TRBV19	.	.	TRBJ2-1	CASSITGVGQFF	TGTGCCAGTAGTATCACCGGAGTTGGGCAGTTCTTC
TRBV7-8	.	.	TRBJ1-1	CASSPTMNTEAFF	TGTGCCAGCAGCCCTACAATGAACACTGAAGCTTTCTTT
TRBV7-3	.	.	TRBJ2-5	CASSLTSRETQYF	TGTGCCAGCAGCCTGACTAGTAGAGAGACCCAGTACTTC
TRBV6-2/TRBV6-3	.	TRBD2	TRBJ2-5	CASSYPRLALQETQYF	TGTGCCAGCAGTTACCCCCGACTAGCGCTACAAGAGACCCAGTACTTC
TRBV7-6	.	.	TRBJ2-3	CASSLEAGGEGGDTQYF	TGTGCCAGCAGCTTAGAGGCCGGCGGGGAAGGGGGGGATACGCAGTATTTT
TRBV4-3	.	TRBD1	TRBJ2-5	CASSQGRPGQGDEETQYF	TGCGCCAGCAGCCAAGGCCGTCCGGGACAGGGGGATGAGGAGACCCAGTACTTC
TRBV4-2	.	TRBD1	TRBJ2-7	CASSQDGTETYEQYF	TGTGCCAGCAGCCAAGACGGGACAGAAACCTACGAGCAGTACTTC
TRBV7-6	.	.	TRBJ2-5	CASSLNWGEETQYF	TGTGCCAGCAGCTTAAATTGGGGGGAAGAGACCCAGTACTTC
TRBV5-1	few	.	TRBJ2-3	CASVFGEFTDTQYF	TGCGCCAGCGTCTTCGGGGAGTTCACAGATACGCAGTATTTT
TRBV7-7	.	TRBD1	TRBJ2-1	CASSDGTGNNEQFF	TGTGCTAGCAGCGACGGGACAGGGAACAATGAGCAGTTCTTC
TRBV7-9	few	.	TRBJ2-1	CASRAHYEQFF	TGTGCCAGCAGGGCCCACTATGAGCAGTTCTTC
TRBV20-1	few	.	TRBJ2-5	CSAVRVPSQETQYF	TGCAGTGCTGTTCGGGTCCCGAGCCAAGAGACCCAGTACTTC
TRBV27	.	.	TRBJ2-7	CASSSVVGQLQYF	TGTGCCAGCAGTTCCGTGGTCGGACAGCTCCAGTACTTC
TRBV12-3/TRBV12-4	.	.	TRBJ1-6	CASRTRTINSPLHF	TGTGCCAGCAGAACACGGACAATAAATTCACCCCTCCACTTT
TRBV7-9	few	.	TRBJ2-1	CASSSWTDNEQFF	TGTGCCAGCAGCTCCTGGACTGACAATGAGCAGTTCTTC
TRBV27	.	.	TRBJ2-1	CASSPPAGVSLYNEQFF	TGTGCCAGCAGTCCCCCCGCAGGGGTCAGTCTCTACAATGAGCAGTTCTTC
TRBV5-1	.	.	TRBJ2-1	CASSLGHEYNEQFF	TGCGCCAGCAGCTTGGGACACGAGTACAATGAGCAGTTCTTC
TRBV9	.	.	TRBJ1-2	CASSVGEGLEGGYTF	TGTGCCAGCAGCGTAGGGGAAGGACTCGAGGGTGGCTACACCTTC
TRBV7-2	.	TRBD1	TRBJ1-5	CASSTRQGDQPQHF	TGTGCCAGCAGCACCCGACAGGGGGACCAGCCCCAGCATTTT
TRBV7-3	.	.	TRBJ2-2	CASSPVRGSTGELFF	TGTGCCAGCAGCCCGGTCAGGGGTTCCACCGGGGAGCTGTTTTTT
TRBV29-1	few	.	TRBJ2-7	CSVGSGQLYEQYF	TGCAGCGTTGGTAGTGGGCAGCTCTACGAGCAGTACTTC
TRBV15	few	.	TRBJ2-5	CATSPGGGQETQYF	TGTGCCACCAGCCCAGGGGGGGGGCAAGAGACCCAGTACTTC
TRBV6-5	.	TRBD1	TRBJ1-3	CASSYSAGQPLSGNTIYF	TGTGCCAGCAGTTACTCTGCGGGACAGCCCCTCTCTGGAAACACCATATATTTT
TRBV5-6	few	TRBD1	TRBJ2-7	CASSWGQGRTYEQYF	TGTGCCAGCAGCTGGGGACAGGGGCGCACCTACGAGCAGTACTTC
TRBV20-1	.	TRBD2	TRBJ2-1	CSARDSASGRYNEQFF	TGCAGTGCTAGAGATTCGGCTAGCGGGAGATACAATGAGCAGTTCTTC
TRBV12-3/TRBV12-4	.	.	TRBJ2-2	CASSFTPNTNTGELFF	TGTGCCAGCAGCTTTACTCCCAATACAAACACCGGGGAGCTGTTTTTT
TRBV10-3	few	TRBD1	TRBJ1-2	CAIRRDSNYGYTF	TGTGCCATCAGGAGGGACAGTAACTATGGCTACACCTTC
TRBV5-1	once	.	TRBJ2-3	CASSLPGVLTDTQYF	TGCGCCAGCAGCTTACCGGGCGTTCTGACAGATACGCAGTATTTT
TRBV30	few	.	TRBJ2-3	CAWSRGDTDTQYF	TGTGCCTGGAGTCGGGGAGATACAGATACGCAGTATTTT
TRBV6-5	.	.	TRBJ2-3	CASSYESGVTDTQYF	TGTGCCAGCAGTTACGAGTCAGGGGTAACAGATACGCAGTATTTT
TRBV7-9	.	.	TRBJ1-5	CASSLAQGPASNQPQHF	TGTGCCAGCAGCTTAGCCCAGGGGCCGGCTTCCAATCAGCCCCAGCATTTT
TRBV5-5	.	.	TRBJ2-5	CASSLPYGRETQYF	TGTGCCAGCAGCCTGCCGTACGGTAGGGAGACCCAGTACTTC
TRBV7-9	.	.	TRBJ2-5	CASSLMAGAQETQYF	TGTGCCAGCAGCTTAATGGCAGGGGCCCAAGAGACCCAGTACTTC
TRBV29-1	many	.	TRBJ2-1	CRINTYNEQFF	TGCAGGATCAACACCTACAATGAGCAGTTCTTC
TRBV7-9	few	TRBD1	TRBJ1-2	CASSATPGTGFHYGYTF	TGTGCCAGCAGCGCAACACCCGGGACAGGGTTTCACTATGGCTACACCTTC
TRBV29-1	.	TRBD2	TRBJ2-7	CSVGDAGLADYEQYF	TGCAGCGTTGGCGACGCGGGACTAGCGGACTACGAGCAGTACTTC
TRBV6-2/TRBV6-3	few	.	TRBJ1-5	CASSWGGDQPQHF	TGTGCCAGCAGTTGGGGTGGGGATCAGCCCCAGCATTTT
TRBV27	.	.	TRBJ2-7	CASSNIGDSYEQYF	TGTGCCAGCAGTAATATCGGGGACTCCTACGAGCAGTACTTC
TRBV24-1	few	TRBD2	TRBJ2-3	CATSDFRTSGATDTQYF	TGTGCCACCAGTGATTTCCGGACTAGCGGTGCCACAGATACGCAGTATTTT
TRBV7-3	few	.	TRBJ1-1	CASSTNKNTEAFF	TGTGCCAGCAGCACGAACAAGAACACTGAAGCTTTCTTT
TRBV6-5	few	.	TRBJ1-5	CASRGPGGGNQPQHF	TGTGCCAGCAGAGGCCCGGGAGGTGGTAATCAGCCCCAGCATTTT
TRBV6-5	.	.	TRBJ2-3	CASSYSIQGSDTQYF	TGTGCCAGCAGTTACTCGATACAGGGATCAGATACGCAGTATTTT
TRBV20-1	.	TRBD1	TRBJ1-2	CSASKRQGNYGYTF	TGCAGTGCTAGCAAAAGACAGGGTAACTATGGCTACACCTTC
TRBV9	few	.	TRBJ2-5	CASSAQQGGETQYF	TGTGCCAGCAGCGCGCAACAGGGAGGGGAGACCCAGTACTTC